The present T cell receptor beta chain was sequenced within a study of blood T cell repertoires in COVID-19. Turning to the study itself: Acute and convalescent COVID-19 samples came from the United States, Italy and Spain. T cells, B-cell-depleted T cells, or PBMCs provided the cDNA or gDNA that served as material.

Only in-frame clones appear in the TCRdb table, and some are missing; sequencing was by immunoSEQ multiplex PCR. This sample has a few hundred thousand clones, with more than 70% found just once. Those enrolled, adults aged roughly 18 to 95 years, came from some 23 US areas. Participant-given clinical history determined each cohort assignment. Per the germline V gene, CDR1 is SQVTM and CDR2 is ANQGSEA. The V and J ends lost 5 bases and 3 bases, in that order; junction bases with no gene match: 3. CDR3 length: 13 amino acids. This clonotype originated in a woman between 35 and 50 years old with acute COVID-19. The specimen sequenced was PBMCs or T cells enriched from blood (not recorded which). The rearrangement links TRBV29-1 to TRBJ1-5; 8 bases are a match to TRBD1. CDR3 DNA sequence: TGCAGCGTTTCAGGGGGCCTCAATCAGCCCCAGCATTTT. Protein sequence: CSVSGGLNQPQHF.